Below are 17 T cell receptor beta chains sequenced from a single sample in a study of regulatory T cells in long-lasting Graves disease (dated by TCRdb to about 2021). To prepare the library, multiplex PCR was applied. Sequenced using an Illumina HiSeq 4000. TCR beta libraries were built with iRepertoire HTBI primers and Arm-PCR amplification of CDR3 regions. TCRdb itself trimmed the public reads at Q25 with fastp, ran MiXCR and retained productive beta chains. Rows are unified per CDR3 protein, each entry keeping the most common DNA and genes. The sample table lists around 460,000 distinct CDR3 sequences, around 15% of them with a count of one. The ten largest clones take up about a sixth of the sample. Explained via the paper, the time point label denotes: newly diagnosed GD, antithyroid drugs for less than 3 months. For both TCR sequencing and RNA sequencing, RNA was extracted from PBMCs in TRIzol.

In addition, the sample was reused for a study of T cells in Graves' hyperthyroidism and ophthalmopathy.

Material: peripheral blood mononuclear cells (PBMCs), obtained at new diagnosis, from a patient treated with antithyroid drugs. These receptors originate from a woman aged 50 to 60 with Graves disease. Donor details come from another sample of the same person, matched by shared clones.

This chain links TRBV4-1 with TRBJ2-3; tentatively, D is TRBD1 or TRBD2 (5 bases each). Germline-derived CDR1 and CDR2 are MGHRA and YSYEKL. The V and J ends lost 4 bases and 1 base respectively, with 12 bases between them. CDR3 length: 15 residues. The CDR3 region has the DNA TGCGCCAGCAGCCGAGGAGGACATGGCACAGATACGCAGTATTTT. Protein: CASSRGGHGTDTQYF.

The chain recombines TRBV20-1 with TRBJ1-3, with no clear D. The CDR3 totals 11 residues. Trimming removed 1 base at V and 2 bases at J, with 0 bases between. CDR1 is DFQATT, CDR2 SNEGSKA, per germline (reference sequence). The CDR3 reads CSARAGNTIYF. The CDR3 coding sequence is TGCAGTGCTAGAGCTGGAAACACCATATATTTT.

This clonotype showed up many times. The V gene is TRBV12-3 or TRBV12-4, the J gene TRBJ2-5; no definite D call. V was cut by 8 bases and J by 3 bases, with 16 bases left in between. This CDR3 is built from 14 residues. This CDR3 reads CASSFEQTEETQYF. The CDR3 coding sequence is TGTGCCAGCTCTTTCGAACAGACTGAAGAGACCCAGTACTTC.

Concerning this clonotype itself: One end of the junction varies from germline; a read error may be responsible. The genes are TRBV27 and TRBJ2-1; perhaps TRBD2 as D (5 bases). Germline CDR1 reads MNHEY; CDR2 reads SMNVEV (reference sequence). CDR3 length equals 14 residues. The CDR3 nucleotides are TGTGCCAGCAGTCTCGTAGCGTCCTACAATGAGCGGTTCTTC. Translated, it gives CASSLVASYNERFF.

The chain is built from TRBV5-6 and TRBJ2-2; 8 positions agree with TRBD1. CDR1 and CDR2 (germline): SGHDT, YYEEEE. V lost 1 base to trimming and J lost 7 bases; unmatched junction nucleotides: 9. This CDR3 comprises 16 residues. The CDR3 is CASSLFGRGPNGELFF. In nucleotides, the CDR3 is TGTGCCAGCAGCTTGTTTGGCAGGGGGCCTAACGGGGAGCTGTTTTTT.

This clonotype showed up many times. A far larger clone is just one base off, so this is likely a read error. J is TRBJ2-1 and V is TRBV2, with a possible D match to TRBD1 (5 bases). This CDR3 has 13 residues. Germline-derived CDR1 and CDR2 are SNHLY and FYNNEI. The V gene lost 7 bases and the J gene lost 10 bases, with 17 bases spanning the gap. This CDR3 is CASIPQDSYEQFF. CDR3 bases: TGTGCCAGCATACCACAGGATTCCTACGAGCAGTTCTTC.

CDR3 region: CASSRGLINTGELFF. DNA for the CDR3: TGTGCCAGCAGCCGGGGACTGATTAACACCGGGGAGCTGTTTTTT. The chain joins TRBV7-3 to TRBJ2-2; D is perhaps TRBD2 (6 bases). Trimming cost V 5 bases and J 2 bases, with 12 bases left between them. The length of the CDR3 is 15 residues. In germline, CDR1 is SGHTA, CDR2 FQGTGA. The variable domain in full, completed from reference TRBV7-3 and TRBJ2-2, reads GAGVSQTPSNKVTEKGKYVELRCDPISGHTALYWYRQSLGQGPEFLIYFQGTGAADDSGLPNDRFFAVRPEGSVSTLKIQRTERGDSAVYLCASSRGLINTGELFFGEGSRLTVL.

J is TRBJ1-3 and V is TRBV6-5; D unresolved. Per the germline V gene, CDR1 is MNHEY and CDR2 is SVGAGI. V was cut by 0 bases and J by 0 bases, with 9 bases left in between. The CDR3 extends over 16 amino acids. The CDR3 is CASSYSIRGSGNTIYF. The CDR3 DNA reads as TGTGCCAGCAGTTACTCGATACGAGGCTCTGGAAACACCATATATTTT.

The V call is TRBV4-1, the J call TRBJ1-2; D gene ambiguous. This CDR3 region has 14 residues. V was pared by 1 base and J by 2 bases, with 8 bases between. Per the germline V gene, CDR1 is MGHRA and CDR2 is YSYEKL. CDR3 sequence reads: CASSQGRLNYGYTF. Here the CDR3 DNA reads TGCGCCAGCAGCCAAGGAAGACTGAACTATGGCTACACCTTC.

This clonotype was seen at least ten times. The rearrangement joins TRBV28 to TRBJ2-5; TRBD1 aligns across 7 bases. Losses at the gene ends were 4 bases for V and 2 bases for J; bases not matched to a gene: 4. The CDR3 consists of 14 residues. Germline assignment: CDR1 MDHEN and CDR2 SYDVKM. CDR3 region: CASSSGQEQETQYF. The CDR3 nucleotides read TGTGCCAGCAGTTCCGGACAGGAACAAGAGACCCAGTACTTC.

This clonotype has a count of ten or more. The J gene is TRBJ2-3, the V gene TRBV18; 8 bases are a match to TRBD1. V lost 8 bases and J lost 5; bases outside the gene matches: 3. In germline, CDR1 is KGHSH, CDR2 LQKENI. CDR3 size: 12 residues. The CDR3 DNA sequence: TGTGCCAGCAGACAGGGGCAAGATACGCAGTATTTT. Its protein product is CASRQGQDTQYF. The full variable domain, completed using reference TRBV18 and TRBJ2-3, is NAGVMQNPRHLVRRRGQEARLRCSPMKGHSHVYWYRQLPEEGLKFMVYLQKENIIDESGMPKERFSAEFPKEGPSILRIQQVVRGDSAAYFCASRQGQDTQYFGPGTRLTVL.

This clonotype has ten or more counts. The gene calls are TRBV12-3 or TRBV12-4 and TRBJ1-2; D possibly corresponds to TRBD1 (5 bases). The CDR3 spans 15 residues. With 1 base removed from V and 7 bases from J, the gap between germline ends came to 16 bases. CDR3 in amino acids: CASSLGAGTLSGYTF. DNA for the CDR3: TGTGCCAGCAGTTTAGGGGCAGGGACCCTTTCTGGCTACACCTTC.

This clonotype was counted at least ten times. CDR3 sequence: CASSQAHHGGGITEAFF. The DNA of the CDR3 is TGTGCCAGCAGCCAAGCGCACCATGGCGGGGGGATCACTGAAGCTTTCTTT. The chain carries TRBV3-1 and TRBJ1-1, with D possibly TRBD1 on 5 matching bases. Trimming took off 1 base at V and 4 bases at J, with 19 bases between the two ends. The CDR3 runs to 17 residues. CDR1 and CDR2 from the germline V gene are LGHDT and YNNKEL (reference sequence).

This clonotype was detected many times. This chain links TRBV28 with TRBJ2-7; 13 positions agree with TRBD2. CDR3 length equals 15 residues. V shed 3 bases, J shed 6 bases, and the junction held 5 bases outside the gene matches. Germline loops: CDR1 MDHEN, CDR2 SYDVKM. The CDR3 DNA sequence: TGTGCCAGCAGTTTGGGGACTAGCGGGAAACCCGAGCAGTACTTC. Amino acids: CASSLGTSGKPEQYF.

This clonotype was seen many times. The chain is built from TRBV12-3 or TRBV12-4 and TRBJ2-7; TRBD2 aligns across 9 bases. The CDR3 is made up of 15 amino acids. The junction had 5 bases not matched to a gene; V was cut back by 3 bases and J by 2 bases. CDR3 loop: CASSLEREVTYEQYF. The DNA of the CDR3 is TGTGCCAGCAGTTTGGAGCGGGAGGTGACCTACGAGCAGTACTTC.

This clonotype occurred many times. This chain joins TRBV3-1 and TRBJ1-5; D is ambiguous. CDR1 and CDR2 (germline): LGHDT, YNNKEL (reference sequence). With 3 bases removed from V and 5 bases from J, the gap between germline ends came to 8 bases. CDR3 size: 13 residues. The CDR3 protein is CASSHGQYQPQHF. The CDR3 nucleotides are TGTGCCAGCAGCCACGGGCAGTATCAGCCCCAGCATTTT.

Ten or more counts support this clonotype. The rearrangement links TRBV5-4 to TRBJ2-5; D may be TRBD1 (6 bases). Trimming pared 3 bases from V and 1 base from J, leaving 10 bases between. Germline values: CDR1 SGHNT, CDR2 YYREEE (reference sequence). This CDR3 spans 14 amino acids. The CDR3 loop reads CASSSTGLQETQYF. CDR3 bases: TGTGCCAGCAGCTCGACAGGCCTCCAAGAGACCCAGTACTTC.